The clone carrying this TCR beta chain has just one count. Its antigen is unknown. This CDR3 is built from 16 residues. Per the germline V gene, CDR1 is SGHRS and CDR2 is YFSETQ. The data originate from a study of blood T cells in healthy people across ages. Study-wide results and caveats: Unsorted PBMC material precluded a definitive naive versus antigen-experienced comparison. Per-million-T-cell TCR beta diversity fell roughly linearly with age. A strong correlation between TCR beta diversity and naive T cell percentage was seen.

Sample-barcoded 5' priming and a J-beta primer mix drove a second PCR of about 7 to 11 cycles. Every cDNA molecule bore a tag from a template-switch adaptor containing 12 random nucleotides. Via MiXCR, TCRdb re-called the 5' RACE reads, giving one row per CDR3 protein. The sample lists 600,000 to 1,000,000 distinct CDR3 sequences, roughly 64% occurring once. The sequence was collected from a man between 25 and 39 years old in good health. The J gene is TRBJ2-4, the V gene TRBV5-1, with D tentatively TRBD1 (6 bases). The better agreement between TRBJ2-7 and the DNA end casts doubt on the J call. The sequencing sample was made of blood. CDR3 amino acids: CASSPTPDRSGYEQYF. The CDR3 bases are TGCGCCAGCAGCCCTACCCCTGACAGGTCTGGCTACGAGCAGTACTTC.